The clone carrying this T cell receptor (beta chain) has just a few counts. What it binds is unknown. The authors used template switching to add a universal primer site and gave cDNA unique molecular identifiers. TCRdb passed the 5' RACE reads through MiXCR, listing each CDR3 protein once. The sample lists 1.5 million to 2 million distinct CDR3 sequences, about 31% seen once, with 0.25% to 0.3% in the top ten. This specimen belongs to a study of identical twins. Study-wide findings and caveats: Beta clonotypes that were abundant in cord blood contained fewer insertions, a pattern absent from memory repertoires. There was more out-of-frame TCR alpha sharing in monozygotic twins than models estimated.

The CDR3 spans 15 residues. Trimming removed 1 base from V and 2 bases from J; junction bases left unmatched: 3. Germline-derived CDR1 and CDR2 are SGHKS and YYEKEE (reference sequence). Every sampled donor was Caucasian and healthy. Specimen: cord blood. This sequence was found in a newborn girl in good health. The chain uses TRBV5-5 and TRBJ2-1, with 7 bases aligning to TRBD1. Here the CDR3 reads CASSLTGQTYNEQFF. The CDR3 coding sequence is TGTGCCAGCAGCTTGACGGGACAGACCTACAATGAGCAGTTCTTC.